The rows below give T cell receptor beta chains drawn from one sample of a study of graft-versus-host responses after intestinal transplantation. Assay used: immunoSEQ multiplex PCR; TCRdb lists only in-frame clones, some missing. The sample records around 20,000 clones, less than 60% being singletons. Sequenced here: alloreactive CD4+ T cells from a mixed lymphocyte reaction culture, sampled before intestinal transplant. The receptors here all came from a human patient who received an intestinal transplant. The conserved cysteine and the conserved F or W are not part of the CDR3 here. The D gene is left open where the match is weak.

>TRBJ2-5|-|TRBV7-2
ASSFRQVYQETQY
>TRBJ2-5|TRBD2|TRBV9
ASSVGIAGGQETQY
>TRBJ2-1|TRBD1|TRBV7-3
ASSRTGVDEQF
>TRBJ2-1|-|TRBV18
ASSHPYGEQF
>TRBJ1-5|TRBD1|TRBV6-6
ASSYLGQGGNQPQH
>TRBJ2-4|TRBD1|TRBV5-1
ASSLFAGGGKNIQY
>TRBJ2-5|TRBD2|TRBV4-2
ASSQDEALGGETQY
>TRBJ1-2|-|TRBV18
ASSPSQDPNYGYT
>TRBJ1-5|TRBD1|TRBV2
ASRGQGSNQPQH
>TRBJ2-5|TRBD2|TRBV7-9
ASSPPGGGETQY